This passage covers 10 T cell receptor beta chains from one sample sequenced in a study of cytomegalovirus exposure and HLA in healthy donors. Primers included in the PCR were 60 Vbeta and 13 Jbeta primers. Clones were read by immunoSEQ multiplex PCR, and TCRdb kept only the in-frame ones, dropping some. The table shows about 130,000 clones, with approximately 61% occurring only once. Sequenced sample: PBMCs. The receptor source for this set is a woman aged 40 to 50 in good health and CMV-seronegative.

This chain links TRBV5-8 with TRBJ2-1; 10 bases fit TRBD2. CDR3 length: 14 amino acids. Germline V CDR1 and CDR2: SGHTS, YDEGEE. V shed 2 bases, J shed 10 bases, and the junction held 6 bases outside the gene matches. The CDR3 spells CASSFLIAGGEQFF. The CDR3 DNA reads TGTGCCAGCAGCTTTCTTATAGCGGGGGGCGAGCAGTTCTTC.

The chain recombines TRBV7-2 with TRBJ2-3; 9 bases align to TRBD2. V dropped 8 bases and J dropped 4; count of bases not matched to a gene: 4. This CDR3 is 13 amino acids long. Germline values: CDR1 SGHTA, CDR2 FQGNSA. The CDR3 DNA sequence: TGTGCCAGCCGAGCGGGGGGCCCAGATACGCAGTATTTT. This translates into CASRAGGPDTQYF.

The rearrangement links TRBV6-6 to TRBJ1-1; D gene ambiguous. The CDR3 runs to 12 residues. V gave up 5 bases and J gave up 1 base, with 5 bases separating them. Germline loops: CDR1 MNHNY, CDR2 SVGAGI (reference sequence). DNA of the CDR3: TGTGCCAGCAGTACACGGAACACTGAAGCTTTCTTT. It translates to CASSTRNTEAFF.

The chain recombines TRBV7-9 with TRBJ2-3; unclear D gene. CDR3 size: 16 residues. Germline CDR1 is SEHNR and CDR2 is FQNEAQ (reference sequence). The V end was cut by 5 bases, the J end by 0 bases, with 15 bases between. In DNA form, the CDR3 reads TGTGCCAGCAGCCCCCACCTAGACTCTAGCACAGATACGCAGTATTTT. The encoded protein is CASSPHLDSSTDTQYF. The full variable domain, with the rest looked up from reference TRBV7-9 and TRBJ2-3, is DTGVSQNPRHKITKRGQNVTFRCDPISEHNRLYWYRQTLGQGPEFLTYFQNEAQLEKSRLLSDRFSAERPKGSFSTLEIQRTEQGDSAMYLCASSPHLDSSTDTQYFGPGTRLTVL.

The chain is built from TRBV9 and TRBJ1-4, with D possibly TRBD1 on 6 matching bases. The CDR3 totals 18 residues. Germline assignment: CDR1 SGDLS and CDR2 YYNGEE. Trimming removed 2 bases at V and 0 bases at J, with 17 bases between. The CDR3 DNA reads TGTGCCAGCAGCGTGAGTCACACAGGGATTGCAACTAATGAAAAACTGTTTTTT. This codes for CASSVSHTGIATNEKLFF.

V and J are TRBV25-1 and TRBJ2-7; 11 bases align to TRBD1. The CDR3 runs 17 residues. CDR1 is MGHDK, CDR2 SYGVNS, per germline. V dropped 3 bases and J dropped 1; count of bases not matched to a gene: 8. Here the CDR3 reads CASSDPPGDRGSYEQYF. CDR3 coding DNA: TGTGCCAGCAGTGACCCCCCCGGGGACAGGGGGTCCTACGAGCAGTACTTC.

This clone has just a few counts. V is TRBV7-2 and J is TRBJ1-3, with D uncertain. Germline CDR1 reads SGHTA; CDR2 reads FQGNSA. The CDR3 is 14 amino acids. The V and J ends lost 1 base and 4 bases respectively, with 8 bases between them. The CDR3 DNA follows: TGTGCCAGCAGCTTAGAACCGGGAGGAAACACCATATATTTT. Residues: CASSLEPGGNTIYF.

This clone was seen a few times. The chain carries TRBV9 and TRBJ2-3; TRBD2 is a possible D gene (6 bases). The germline V gene has CDR1 SGDLS and CDR2 YYNGEE. The CDR3 extends over 16 amino acids. Trimming took off 0 bases at V and 1 base at J, with 12 bases between the two ends. CDR3 in amino acids: CASSVGEGLRTDTQYF. Written as DNA, the CDR3 is TGTGCCAGCAGCGTAGGAGAGGGACTTCGCACAGATACGCAGTATTTT. The full variable domain, rest sourced from reference TRBV9 and TRBJ2-3, is DSGVTQTPKHLITATGQRVTLRCSPRSGDLSVYWYQQSLDQGLQFLIQYYNGEERAKGNILERFSAQQFPDLHSELNLSSLELGDSALYFCASSVGEGLRTDTQYFGPGTRLTVL.

The J gene is TRBJ2-7, the V gene TRBV6-5; no reliable D call. Trimming pared 2 bases from V and 2 bases from J, leaving 13 bases between. Germline-derived CDR1 and CDR2 are MNHEY and SVGAGI. CDR3 size: 15 residues. CDR3 residues: CASSYGRGWTYEQYF. The CDR3 nucleotides read TGTGCCAGCAGTTACGGTAGAGGATGGACCTACGAGCAGTACTTC.

The rearrangement links TRBV7-2 to TRBJ1-6; D perhaps matches TRBD1 (6 bases). The CDR3 length is 12 residues. Germline CDR1 is SGHTA and CDR2 is FQGNSA. The V end lost 6 bases, the J end lost 10 bases, and 10 bases lay between the germline ends. The CDR3 bases are TGTGCCAGCAGTCAGAGGGGGTCACCCCTCCACTTT. It translates to CASSQRGSPLHF.